A single sample is the source of the 20 T cell receptor beta chains below, sequenced in a study of read filtering for tumor transcriptome and immune sequencing. The library was built from 400 to 500 ng RNA with molecular barcoded adaptors for alpha/delta and beta/gamma chains. From the reads, TCRdb called clonotypes with MiXCR, one entry per CDR3 protein. Of over 90,000 distinct CDR3 sequences in the sample, 20% to 25% were seen once. Sequencing was carried out using a population of CD138-negative cells sorted from bone marrow. These receptors all stem from a donor at least 40 years old with multiple myeloma.

The rearrangement uses TRBV2 and TRBJ2-6; D not certain. The CDR3 runs 17 residues. Germline values: CDR1 SNHLY, CDR2 FYNNEI. V lost 3 bases and J lost 5, with 17 bases in between. As DNA, the CDR3 is TGTGCCAGCAGTGAGGAGCCTTTCCACCTCCGGGCCAACGTCCTGACTTTC. Amino acids: CASSEEPFHLRANVLTF.

This clonotype came up many times. The genes are TRBV5-1 and TRBJ1-1; D is ambiguous. Germline V gene lookup returns CDR1 SGHRS and CDR2 YFSETQ. The CDR3 has 14 amino acids. Trimming cost V 3 bases and J 1 base, with 10 bases left between them. The CDR3, as DNA: TGCGCCAGCAGCTGGGGAACAGAGAACACTGAAGCTTTCTTT. Protein sequence: CASSWGTENTEAFF.

Comments on this clonotype: In this CDR3 the conserved last residue, phenylalanine or tryptophan, is missing, so a read error is likely. The rearrangement uses TRBV11-1 and TRBJ2-2; D gene uncertain. Germline CDR1 SGHAT, CDR2 FQDESV (reference sequence). The CDR3 sequence is 15 residues long. The DNA of the CDR3 is TGTGCCAGCAGCCTCCACAACCTGAACACCGTGGAGCTGTTTTTG. Protein sequence: CASSLHNLNTVELFL.

This clonotype was picked up many times. The chain couples TRBV7-9 to TRBJ1-1, with 10 positions matching TRBD1. V was pared by 5 bases and J by 4 bases, with 4 bases of the junction left unmatched. CDR1 is SEHNR and CDR2 is FQNEAQ in the germline V gene (reference sequence). The length of the CDR3 is 14 residues. CDR3 residues: CASSPRDRGTEAFF. The CDR3 DNA reads TGTGCCAGCAGCCCCAGGGACAGGGGCACTGAAGCTTTCTTT.

In this sample, this clonotype turned up many times. A much larger clone lies one base from this, so it may be a read error. The gene calls are TRBV18 and TRBJ2-1, with D possibly matching TRBD2 (6 bases). The CDR3 runs 15 residues. Germline V lookup: CDR1 KGHSH, CDR2 LQKENI. CDR3 DNA: TGTGCCAGCTCACCAAGCTCCGGGACTTACAATGAGCAGCTCTTC. Encoded protein: CASSPSSGTYNEQLF.

At least ten counts were recorded for this clonotype. The J gene is TRBJ2-1, the V gene TRBV18; maybe TRBD2 (6 bases). This CDR3 contains 15 residues. The ends were cut back, 1 base at V and 5 bases at J, with 12 bases in the middle. Germline V gives CDR1 KGHSH, CDR2 LQKENI. As DNA, the CDR3 is TGTGCCAGCTCACCACTCGGCGGGGTAAACAATGAGCAGTTCTTC. Amino acids: CASSPLGGVNNEQFF.

The chain is built from TRBV5-1 and TRBJ1-1; D uncertain. Germline V gives CDR1 SGHRS, CDR2 YFSETQ. The CDR3 consists of 14 residues. The V and J ends lost 3 bases and 1 base respectively, with 10 bases between them. This CDR3 reads CASSSDLWNTEAFF. The CDR3 nucleotides read TGCGCCAGCAGCTCGGATCTTTGGAACACTGAAGCTTTCTTT.

This clonotype came up many times. This CDR3 is CASSLASSGGAYEQYF. The CDR3 nucleotides read TGTGCCAGCAGCTTAGCTTCTAGCGGGGGGGCCTACGAGCAGTACTTC. The V and J genes are TRBV7-2 and TRBJ2-7; 12 nucleotides agree with TRBD2. V gave up 0 bases and J gave up 2 bases; unmatched junction bases: 2. The length of the CDR3 is 16 residues. The germline V gene encodes CDR1 SGHTA and CDR2 FQGNSA.

In this sample, this clonotype turned up many times. V gene TRBV30 combines with J gene TRBJ1-6; 8 bases line up with TRBD1. CDR1 is GTSNPN and CDR2 is SVGIG in the germline V gene (reference sequence). The trim removed 4 bases at V and 7 bases at J, leaving 6 bases unmatched. This CDR3 is built from 14 residues. The CDR3 loop reads CAWNPDRVNSPLHF. DNA for the CDR3: TGTGCCTGGAACCCGGACAGGGTGAATTCACCCCTCCACTTT.

This clonotype was found once. A read error is possible here, since a much larger clone lies one base away. The chain employs TRBV18 and TRBJ1-1; tentatively, D is TRBD1 (5 bases). Germline-derived CDR1 and CDR2 are KGHSH and LQKENI. The CDR3 is 12 residues long. CDR3 bases: TGTGCCGGCTCATACCCCGGGACCTGGGCTTTCTTT. Its translation: CAGSYPGTWAFF.

A note on this clonotype: A read error is possible here, since a much larger clone lies one base away. This chain links TRBV12-2 with TRBJ1-1. TRBV12-2 is a pseudogene segment. The CDR3 consists of 14 residues. The CDR3 coding sequence is TGTGCAGGTCGCTCCCAGATAAAGAACACTGAAGCTTTCTTT. Translating gives CAGRSQIKNTEAFF.

This chain links TRBV7-2 with TRBJ2-6, with 8 bases identical to TRBD1. The V segment lost 8 bases and the J segment 0 bases; nucleotides outside the gene matches: 6. The CDR3 spans 16 residues. Germline V gene sequence: CDR1 SGHTA, CDR2 FQGNSA. The CDR3 sequence is CASRRTGSSGANVLTF. The CDR3 DNA reads TGTGCCAGCCGTCGGACAGGGAGCTCTGGGGCCAACGTCCTGACTTTC.

This clonotype was seen a handful of times. This chain uses TRBV29-1 with TRBJ2-2; TRBD1 is a possible D gene (5 bases). The germline V gene encodes CDR1 SQVTM and CDR2 ANQGSEA. V shed 6 bases and J shed 7 bases, with 12 bases lying between them. CDR3 length equals 12 residues. The CDR3 here is CSVQGSDGELFF. In DNA, the CDR3 is TGCAGCGTCCAGGGATCGGACGGGGAGCTGTTTTTT.

The count of this clonotype is one. The V gene is TRBV5-1, the J gene TRBJ1-3, with D hard to call. Germline-derived CDR1 and CDR2 are SGHRS and YFSETQ. V lost 0 bases and J lost 0, with 7 bases in between. This CDR3 has 15 residues. CDR3 sequence: CASSLDGYSGNTIYF. DNA for the CDR3: TGCGCCAGCAGCTTGGACGGATACTCTGGAAACACCATATATTTT.

This sequence joins TRBV19 and TRBJ2-5; TRBD2 agrees at 13 bases. Germline CDR1 reads LNHDA; CDR2 reads SQIVND (reference sequence). The trim removed 9 bases at V and 5 bases at J, leaving 9 bases unmatched. The CDR3 spans 15 residues. CDR3 protein: CASGLAGAPGETQYF. The DNA for the CDR3 is TGTGCCAGCGGACTAGCGGGGGCCCCGGGCGAGACCCAGTACTTC.

This clonotype was seen at least ten times. The rearrangement uses TRBV11-1 and TRBJ2-2; D gene unclear. Germline CDR1 reads SGHAT; CDR2 reads FQDESV (reference sequence). The CDR3 length is 15 residues. The ends were cut back, 5 bases at V and 1 base at J, with 11 bases in the middle. The CDR3 sequence is CASSRASGNTGELFF. The CDR3 nucleotides read TGTGCCAGCAGCCGCGCGAGTGGGAACACCGGGGAGCTGTTTTTT.

The table lists this clonotype with a few counts. V gene TRBV2 combines with J gene TRBJ1-5, with D uncertain. Trimming cost V 5 bases and J 3 bases, with 14 bases left between them. Looked up from germline, CDR1 is SNHLY and CDR2 is FYNNEI. The CDR3 is made up of 15 amino acids. CDR3 in DNA: TGTGCCAGCAGTTCCTTTAATTCCCCCAATCAGCCCCAGCATTTT. It specifies CASSSFNSPNQPQHF. The whole variable domain, remainder taken from reference TRBV2 and TRBJ1-5, is EPEVTQTPSHQVTQMGQEVILRCVPISNHLYFYWYRQILGQKVEFLVSFYNNEISEKSEIFDDQFSVERPDGSNFTLKIRSTKLEDSAMYFCASSSFNSPNQPQHFGDGTRLSIL.

This clonotype was seen ten or more times. This chain connects TRBV7-9 to TRBJ1-4; 11 positions match TRBD1. J lost 9 bases, V lost 5 bases, and 5 bases had no gene match. CDR1 is SEHNR and CDR2 is FQNEAQ in the germline V gene (reference sequence). The CDR3 is made up of 14 amino acids. CDR3 sequence (DNA): TGTGCCAGCAGCACGGACAGGGGGCTTCAAAAACTGTTTTTT. Its protein product is CASSTDRGLQKLFF.

This clonotype has a count of ten or more. The chain carries TRBV5-1 and TRBJ2-1; D uncertain. This CDR3 region has 13 residues. The V end lost 5 bases, the J end lost 5 bases, and 11 bases lay between the germline ends. CDR1 is SGHRS, CDR2 YFSETQ, per germline. CDR3 nucleotides: TGCGCCAGCAGTGTAACGTTGGACAATGAGCAGTTCTTC. It yields the protein CASSVTLDNEQFF.

This clonotype was picked up many times. The chain recombines TRBV7-9 with TRBJ1-1; TRBD1 is a possible D gene (5 bases). V gave up 8 bases and J gave up 5 bases, with 9 bases separating them. CDR1 and CDR2 from the germline V gene are SEHNR and FQNEAQ (reference sequence). This CDR3 region has 11 residues. The CDR3 loop reads CASSRGTEAFF. The CDR3 coding sequence is TGTGCCAGCTCACGGGGGACTGAAGCTTTCTTT. Full variable domain (outside the CDR3, taken from reference TRBV7-9 and TRBJ1-1): DTGVSQNPRHKITKRGQNVTFRCDPISEHNRLYWYRQTLGQGPEFLTYFQNEAQLEKSRLLSDRFSAERPKGSFSTLEIQRTEQGDSAMYLCASSRGTEAFFGQGTRLTVV.